This T cell receptor (beta chain) was captured in a study of human T cells and chemical hapten exposure. At the level of the study: Patients were given diphenylcyclopropenone on the scalp weekly across the approximately 24-week study.

CDR3 size: 13 residues. Germline V gene lookup returns CDR1 PRHDT and CDR2 FYEKMQ (reference sequence). V lost 2 bases, J lost 2 bases, and 6 bases lay in between. The time point: patch test 2, 6 weeks after DPC sensitization. Treatment in this sample: therapeutic diphenylcyclopropenone sensitization with weekly scalp DPC. TCRdb reprocessed the RACE reads with MiXCR, giving one entry per CDR3 protein. The data show fewer than 95,000 distinct CDR3 sequences, roughly 9.6% seen once. This material consisted of whole blood, taken in connection with sensitization to the hapten diphenylcyclopropenone (DPC). This chain uses TRBV13 with TRBJ1-2, with D maybe TRBD1 (5 bases). This receptor was obtained from a man aged 40-49 years with alopecia areata. Some clones in this sample may be carry-over from other donors' samples. The chain's CDR3 is CASSLSGNYGYTF. The CDR3 DNA follows: TGTGCCAGCAGCTTATCAGGGAACTATGGCTACACCTTC.